This T cell receptor beta chain originates from a study of regulatory T cells in long-lasting Graves disease. Across the whole study: New Graves' disease cases had less than 3 months of antithyroid drugs. Study outcomes and limitations: Sharing of public clonotypes was greater in persistent patients (2,741) than in new patients (around 1,000).

Germline V gene sequence: CDR1 DFQATT, CDR2 SNEGSKA (reference sequence). The J segment lost 2 bases and the V segment lost 2 bases, leaving 17 bases of the junction unmatched. The CDR3 has 18 amino acids. Combining iRepertoire HTBI primers with Arm-PCR of CDR3 regions, the authors built TCR beta libraries. TCRdb reanalysed the multiplex PCR reads using MiXCR and keeps one entry per CDR3 protein. The data hold hundreds of thousands of distinct CDR3 sequences, with approximately 15% observed a single time. Stated time point: newly diagnosed GD, antithyroid drugs for less than 3 months. RNA from PBMCs was the source of the TCR library. To note about this clonotype: Its antigen is unidentified.

The data also belong to a second study, concerning T cells in Graves' hyperthyroidism and ophthalmopathy. From that second work: TCR CDR3 regions were first amplified by RT-PCR with HTBI primers.

The receptor comes from a woman in her twenties or thirties with Graves disease. Sequenced here: peripheral blood mononuclear cells (PBMCs), sampled at new diagnosis, from a patient treated with antithyroid drugs. V is TRBV20-1 and J is TRBJ1-1; 7 nucleotides match TRBD1. CDR3 coding DNA: TGCAGTGCTAGACTCCCTACCCCGGGACAGTCAACTAACACTGAAGCTTTCTTT. As protein: CSARLPTPGQSTNTEAFF.